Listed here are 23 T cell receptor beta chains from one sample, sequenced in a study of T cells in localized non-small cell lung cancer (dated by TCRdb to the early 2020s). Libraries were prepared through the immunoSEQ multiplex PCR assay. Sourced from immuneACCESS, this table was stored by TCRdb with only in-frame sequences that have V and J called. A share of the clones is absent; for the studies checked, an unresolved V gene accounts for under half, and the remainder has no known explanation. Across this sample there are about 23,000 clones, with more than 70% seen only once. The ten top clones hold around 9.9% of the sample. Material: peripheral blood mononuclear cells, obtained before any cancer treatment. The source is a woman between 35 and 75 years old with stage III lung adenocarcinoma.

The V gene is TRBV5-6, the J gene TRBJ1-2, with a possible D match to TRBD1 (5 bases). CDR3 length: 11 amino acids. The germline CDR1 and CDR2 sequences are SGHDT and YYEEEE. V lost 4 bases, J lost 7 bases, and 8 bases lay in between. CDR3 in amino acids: CASSLGGGYTF. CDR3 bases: TGTGCCAGCAGCCTTGGGGGTGGCTACACCTTC.

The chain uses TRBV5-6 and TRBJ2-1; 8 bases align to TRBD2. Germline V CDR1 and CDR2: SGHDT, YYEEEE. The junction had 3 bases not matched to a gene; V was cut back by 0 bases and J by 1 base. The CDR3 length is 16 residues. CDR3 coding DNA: TGTGCCAGCAGCTTGGCTAGCGGGCGTTCCTACAATGAGCAGTTCTTC. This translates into CASSLASGRSYNEQFF.

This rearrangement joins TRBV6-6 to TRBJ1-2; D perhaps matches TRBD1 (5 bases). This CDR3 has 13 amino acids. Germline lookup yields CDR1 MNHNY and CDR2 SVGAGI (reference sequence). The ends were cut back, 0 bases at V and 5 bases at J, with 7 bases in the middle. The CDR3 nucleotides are TGTGCCAGCAGTTACTCGACAGCATATGGCTACACCTTC. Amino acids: CASSYSTAYGYTF.

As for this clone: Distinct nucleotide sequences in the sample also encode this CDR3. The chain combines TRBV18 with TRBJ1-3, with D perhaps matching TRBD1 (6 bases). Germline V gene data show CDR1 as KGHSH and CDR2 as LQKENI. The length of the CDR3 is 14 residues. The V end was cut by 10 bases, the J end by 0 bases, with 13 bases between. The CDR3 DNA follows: TGTGCCACGGGACAAACAAACTCTGGAAACACCATATATTTT. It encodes CATGQTNSGNTIYF.

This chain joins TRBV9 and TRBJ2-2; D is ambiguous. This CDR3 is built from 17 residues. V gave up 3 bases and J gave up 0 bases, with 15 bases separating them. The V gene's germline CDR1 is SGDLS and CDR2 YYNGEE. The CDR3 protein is CASSGPQRDTNTGELFF. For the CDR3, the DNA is TGTGCCAGCAGCGGCCCCCAGCGAGATACGAACACCGGGGAGCTGTTTTTT.

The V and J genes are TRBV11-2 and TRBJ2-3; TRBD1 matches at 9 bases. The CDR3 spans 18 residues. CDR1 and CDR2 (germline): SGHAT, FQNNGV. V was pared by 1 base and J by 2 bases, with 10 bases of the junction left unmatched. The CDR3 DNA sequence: TGTGCCAGCAGCTTAGGGACAGGGGTGCTAGCGGACACAGATACGCAGTATTTT. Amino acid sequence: CASSLGTGVLADTDTQYF.

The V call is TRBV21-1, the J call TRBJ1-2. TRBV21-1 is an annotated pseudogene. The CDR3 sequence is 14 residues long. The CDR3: CASSQRASRYGYTF. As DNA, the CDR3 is TGTGCCAGCAGCCAAAGGGCCAGCCGCTATGGCTACACCTTC.

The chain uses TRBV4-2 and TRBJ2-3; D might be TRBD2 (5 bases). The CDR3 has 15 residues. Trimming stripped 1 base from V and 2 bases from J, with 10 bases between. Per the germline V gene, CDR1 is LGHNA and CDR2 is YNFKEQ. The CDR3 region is CASSQGLTSTDTQYF. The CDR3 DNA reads TGTGCCAGCAGCCAAGGACTAACATCCACAGATACGCAGTATTTT.

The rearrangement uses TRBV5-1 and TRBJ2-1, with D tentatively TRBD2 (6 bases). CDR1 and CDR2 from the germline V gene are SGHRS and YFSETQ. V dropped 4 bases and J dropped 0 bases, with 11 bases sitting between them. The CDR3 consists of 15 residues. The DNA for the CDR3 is TGCGCCAGCAGCGTCGGGGGTAGCTCCTACAATGAGCAGTTCTTC. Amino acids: CASSVGGSSYNEQFF.

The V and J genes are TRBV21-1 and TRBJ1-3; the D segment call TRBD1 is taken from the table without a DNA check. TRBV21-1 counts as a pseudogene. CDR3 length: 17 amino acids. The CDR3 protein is CASSKALSAGAGNTIYF. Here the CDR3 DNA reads TGTGCCAGCAGCAAAGCGCTTTCGGCAGGGGCTGGAAACACCATATATTTT.

The chain's CDR3 is CASSQEPFSLAGGPNTGELFF. The CDR3 DNA reads as TGCGCCAGCAGCCAAGAGCCCTTCTCACTAGCGGGAGGACCGAACACCGGGGAGCTGTTTTTT. V usage is TRBV4-1 and J usage is TRBJ2-2; 12 bases align to TRBD2. The CDR3 is 21 residues long. V lost 0 bases, J lost 0 bases, and 11 bases stayed unmatched. Germline CDR1 MGHRA, CDR2 YSYEKL.

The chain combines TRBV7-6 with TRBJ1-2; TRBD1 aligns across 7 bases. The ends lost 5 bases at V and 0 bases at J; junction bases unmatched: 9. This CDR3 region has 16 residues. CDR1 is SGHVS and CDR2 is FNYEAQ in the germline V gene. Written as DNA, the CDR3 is TGTGCCAGCAGCGGCCGGACAGGACCCTCTAACTATGGCTACACCTTC. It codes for CASSGRTGPSNYGYTF.

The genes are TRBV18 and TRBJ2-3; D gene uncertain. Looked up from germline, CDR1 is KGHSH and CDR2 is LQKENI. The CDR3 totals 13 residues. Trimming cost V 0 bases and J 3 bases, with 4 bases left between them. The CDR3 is CASSPPVTDTQYF. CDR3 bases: TGTGCCAGCTCACCACCGGTTACAGATACGCAGTATTTT.

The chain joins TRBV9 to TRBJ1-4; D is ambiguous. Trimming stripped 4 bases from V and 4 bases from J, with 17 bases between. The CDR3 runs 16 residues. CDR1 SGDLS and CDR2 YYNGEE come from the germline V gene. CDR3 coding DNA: TGTGCCAGCAGCCTGAGCCCAAAAATTATTAATGAAAAACTGTTTTTT. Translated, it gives CASSLSPKIINEKLFF. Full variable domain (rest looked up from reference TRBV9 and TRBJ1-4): DSGVTQTPKHLITATGQRVTLRCSPRSGDLSVYWYQQSLDQGLQFLIQYYNGEERAKGNILERFSAQQFPDLHSELNLSSLELGDSALYFCASSLSPKIINEKLFFGSGTQLSVL.

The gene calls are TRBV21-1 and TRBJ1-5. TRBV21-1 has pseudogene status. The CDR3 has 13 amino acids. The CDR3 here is CASSGEPGRPQHF. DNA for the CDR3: TGTGCCAGCAGCGGAGAACCGGGACGGCCCCAGCATTTT.

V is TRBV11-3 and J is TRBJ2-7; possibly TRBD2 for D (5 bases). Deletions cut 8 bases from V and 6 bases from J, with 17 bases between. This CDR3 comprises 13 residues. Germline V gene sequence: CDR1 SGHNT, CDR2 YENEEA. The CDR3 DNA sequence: TGTGCCAGCTCACGGGCGGGCCAAACCGAGCAGTACTTC. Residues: CASSRAGQTEQYF.

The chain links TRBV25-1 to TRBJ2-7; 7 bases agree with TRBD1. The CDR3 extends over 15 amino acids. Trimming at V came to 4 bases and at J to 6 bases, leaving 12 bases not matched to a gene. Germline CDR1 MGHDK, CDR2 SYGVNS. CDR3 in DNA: TGTGCCAGCAGTGGGGGGCAGGGGGTCTACTCCGAGCAGTACTTC. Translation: CASSGGQGVYSEQYF.

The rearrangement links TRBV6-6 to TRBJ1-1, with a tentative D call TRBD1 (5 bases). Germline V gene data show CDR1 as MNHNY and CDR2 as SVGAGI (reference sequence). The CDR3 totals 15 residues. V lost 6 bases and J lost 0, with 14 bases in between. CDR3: CASSRGTGLNTEAFF. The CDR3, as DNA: TGTGCCAGCAGCCGAGGGACTGGGTTGAACACTGAAGCTTTCTTT.

The CDR3 loop is CASSIRAVRFRLSPLHF. CDR3 bases: TGTGCCAGCAGCATTAGGGCCGTCAGGTTTCGCCTTTCACCCCTCCACTTT. The V and J genes are TRBV7-8 and TRBJ1-6; D remains unclear. This CDR3 has 17 amino acids. CDR1 and CDR2 (germline): SGHVS, FQNEAQ. Trimming removed 5 bases from V and 9 bases from J, with 23 bases in between. Full variable domain (rest looked up from reference TRBV7-8 and TRBJ1-6): GAGVSQSPRYKVAKRGQDVALRCDPISGHVSLFWYQQALGQGPEFLTYFQNEAQLDKSGLPSDRFFAERPEGSVSTLKIQRTQQEDSAVYLCASSIRAVRFRLSPLHFGNGTRLTVT.

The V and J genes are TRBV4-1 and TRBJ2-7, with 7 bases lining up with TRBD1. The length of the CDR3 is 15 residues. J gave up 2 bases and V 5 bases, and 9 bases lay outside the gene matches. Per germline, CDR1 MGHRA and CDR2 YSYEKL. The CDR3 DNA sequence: TGCGCCAGCAGCTCATCCGGGACAGCTCCCTACGAGCAGTACTTC. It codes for CASSSSGTAPYEQYF.

The CDR3 spells CASEGWGATGELFF. CDR3 sequence (DNA): TGTGCCAGTGAAGGCTGGGGGGCGACCGGGGAGCTGTTTTTT. The chain links TRBV19 to TRBJ2-2; TRBD1 or TRBD2 may be the D gene (6 bases each). CDR1 LNHDA and CDR2 SQIVND come from the germline V gene (reference sequence). V shed 8 bases and J shed 5 bases, with 15 bases lying between them. This CDR3 is built from 14 residues.

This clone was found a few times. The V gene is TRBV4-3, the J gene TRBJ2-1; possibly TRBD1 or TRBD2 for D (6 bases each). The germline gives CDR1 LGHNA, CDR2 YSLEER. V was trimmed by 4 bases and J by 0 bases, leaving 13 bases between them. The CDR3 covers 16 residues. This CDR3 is CASSRGGTSSYNEQFF. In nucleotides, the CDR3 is TGCGCCAGCAGCCGGGGCGGGACAAGCTCCTACAATGAGCAGTTCTTC.

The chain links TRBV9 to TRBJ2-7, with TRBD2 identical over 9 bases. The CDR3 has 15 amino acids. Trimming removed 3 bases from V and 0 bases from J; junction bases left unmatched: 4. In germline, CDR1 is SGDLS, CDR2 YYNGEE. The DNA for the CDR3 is TGTGCCAGCAGCGCAGCGGGAGGAGCCTCCTACGAGCAGTACTTC. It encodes CASSAAGGASYEQYF.